This T cell receptor (beta chain) was recovered during a study of OX40 agonist ivuxolimab in advanced cancers. Overall study: Prior anti-PD-1, anti-PD-L1 or anti-CTLA-4 therapy was allowed; 35% to 40% had some. Three patients showed partial responses: one hepatocellular carcinoma and two cutaneous melanoma cases.

V was clipped by 6 bases and J by 5 bases; unmatched bases: 3. Germline CDR1 and CDR2: MNHNS and SASEGT. The CDR3 consists of 13 residues. The repertoire was sequenced with immunoSEQ multiplex PCR; TCRdb's copy has only in-frame clones and lacks some. The sample has around 150,000 clones; 85% to 95% are singletons. Systemic immunosuppression or a history of autoimmune disease excluded patients. The source material was CD4+ or CD8+ T cells sorted from blood, sampled in a trial of the OX40 agonist ivuxolimab. This chain connects TRBV6-1 to TRBJ2-7, with 11 bases matching TRBD1. This receptor was taken from an adult with an advanced solid tumor such as melanoma, head and neck, liver or kidney cancer. CDR3 sequence (DNA): TGTGCCAGCAGCCGGACAGGGGGCAACGAGCAGTACTTC. Its protein is CASSRTGGNEQYF.